These T cell receptor beta chains were read from a single sample in a study of T cell repertoires in cytomegalovirus infection. Each CDR3 protein is one row after TCRdb ran MiXCR on the reads. The sample has approximately 750,000 distinct CDR3 sequences, less than 40% seen once. Sequenced material: PBMCs. These receptors came from a human donor in good health (CMV status not recorded). Some clones in this sample may be carry-over from other donors' samples. CDR3s include the opening cysteine and the closing phenylalanine or tryptophan. D genes are given only for firm matches. Expanded clones are given a class, and other clones once, few, many or no size at all.

abundance: few
j_gene: TRBJ2-1
v_gene: TRBV4-1
d_gene: TRBD2
CDR3nt: TGCGCCAGCAGCCACAAGGTCCTAGCGGACCAGACCTACAATGAGCAGTTCTTC
CDR3aa: CASSHKVLADQTYNEQFF

abundance: NA
j_gene: TRBJ1-2
v_gene: TRBV6-8
d_gene: NA
CDR3nt: TGTGCCGGGACGGGACGGATCGATGGCTACACCTTC
CDR3aa: CAGTGRIDGYTF

abundance: NA
j_gene: TRBJ1-4
v_gene: TRBV19
d_gene: TRBD1
CDR3nt: TGTGCCAGTAGCAGGACAGGGGATCCTGAAAAACTGTTTTTT
CDR3aa: CASSRTGDPEKLFF

abundance: NA
j_gene: TRBJ2-7
v_gene: TRBV2
d_gene: NA
CDR3nt: TGTGCCAGCGGACGGACGGGTGCCTCCGAGCAGTACTTC
CDR3aa: CASGRTGASEQYF

abundance: few
j_gene: TRBJ2-7
v_gene: TRBV12-3/TRBV12-4
d_gene: TRBD2
CDR3nt: TGTGCCAGCAGGCCCAGCGGGAGGGTCGGCGAGCAGTACTTC
CDR3aa: CASRPSGRVGEQYF

abundance: NA
j_gene: TRBJ2-7
v_gene: TRBV14
d_gene: NA
CDR3nt: TGTGCCAGCAGCCTCGGAGGGGCTCTCTACGAGCAGTACTTC
CDR3aa: CASSLGGALYEQYF

abundance: NA
j_gene: TRBJ1-1
v_gene: TRBV7-9
d_gene: NA
CDR3nt: TGTGCCAGCACGGGACTGATGAACACTGAAGCTTTCTTT
CDR3aa: CASTGLMNTEAFF

abundance: NA
j_gene: TRBJ1-2
v_gene: TRBV19
d_gene: NA
CDR3nt: TGTGCCAGTAGTCCCCAAATGGACAGACACTATGGCTACACCTTC
CDR3aa: CASSPQMDRHYGYTF

abundance: NA
j_gene: TRBJ1-4
v_gene: TRBV7-2
d_gene: NA
CDR3nt: TGTGCCAGCAGCTTACTTGACCAGCTTAATGAAAAACTGTTTTTT
CDR3aa: CASSLLDQLNEKLFF

abundance: many
j_gene: TRBJ2-5
v_gene: TRBV12-3/TRBV12-4
d_gene: TRBD1
CDR3nt: TGTGCCAGCAGCACGCGGACAGGCAAAGAGACCCAGTACTTC
CDR3aa: CASSTRTGKETQYF

abundance: NA
j_gene: TRBJ2-7
v_gene: TRBV28
d_gene: NA
CDR3nt: TGTGCCAGCAGTCACGAGCGGTTCCACTACGAGCAGTACTTC
CDR3aa: CASSHERFHYEQYF

abundance: NA
j_gene: TRBJ2-1
v_gene: TRBV6-1
d_gene: NA
CDR3nt: TGTGCCAGCAGTGAGACAGCAAGCTCCTACAATGAGCAGTTCTTC
CDR3aa: CASSETASSYNEQFF

abundance: NA
j_gene: TRBJ2-1
v_gene: TRBV20-1
d_gene: NA
CDR3nt: TGCAGTGCTAGAGATCCGGGGGAGCAGTTCTTC
CDR3aa: CSARDPGEQFF

abundance: few
j_gene: TRBJ2-2
v_gene: TRBV20-1
d_gene: TRBD2
CDR3nt: TGCAGTGCTAGGGTAGCGGGGGTCAACACCGGGGAGCTGTTTTTT
CDR3aa: CSARVAGVNTGELFF

abundance: NA
j_gene: TRBJ2-1
v_gene: TRBV12-5
d_gene: TRBD1
CDR3nt: TGTGCTAGTGGTCCCGGACAGGGAGTCGGCAATGAGCAGTTCTTC
CDR3aa: CASGPGQGVGNEQFF

abundance: NA
j_gene: TRBJ1-4
v_gene: TRBV12-3/TRBV12-4
d_gene: NA
CDR3nt: TGTGCCAGCAGTTTGAACCCGGGAGGGGAAAAACTGTTTTTT
CDR3aa: CASSLNPGGEKLFF

abundance: many
j_gene: TRBJ2-5
v_gene: TRBV7-3
d_gene: TRBD2
CDR3nt: TGTGCCAGCAGCGTTAGCGGGGGGGGAGAGACCCAGTACTTC
CDR3aa: CASSVSGGGETQYF